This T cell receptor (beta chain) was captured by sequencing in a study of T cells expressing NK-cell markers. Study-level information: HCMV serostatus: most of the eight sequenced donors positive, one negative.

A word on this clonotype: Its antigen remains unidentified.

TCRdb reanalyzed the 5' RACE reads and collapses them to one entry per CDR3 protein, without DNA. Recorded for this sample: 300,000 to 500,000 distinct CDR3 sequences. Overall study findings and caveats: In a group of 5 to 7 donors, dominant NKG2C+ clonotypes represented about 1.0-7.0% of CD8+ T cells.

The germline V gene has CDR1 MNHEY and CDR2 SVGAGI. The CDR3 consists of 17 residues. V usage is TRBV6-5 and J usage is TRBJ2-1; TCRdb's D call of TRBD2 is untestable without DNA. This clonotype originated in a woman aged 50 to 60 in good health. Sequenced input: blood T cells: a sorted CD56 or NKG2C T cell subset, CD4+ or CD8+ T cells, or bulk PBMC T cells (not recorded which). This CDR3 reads CASSRSGRAGWRNEQFF.